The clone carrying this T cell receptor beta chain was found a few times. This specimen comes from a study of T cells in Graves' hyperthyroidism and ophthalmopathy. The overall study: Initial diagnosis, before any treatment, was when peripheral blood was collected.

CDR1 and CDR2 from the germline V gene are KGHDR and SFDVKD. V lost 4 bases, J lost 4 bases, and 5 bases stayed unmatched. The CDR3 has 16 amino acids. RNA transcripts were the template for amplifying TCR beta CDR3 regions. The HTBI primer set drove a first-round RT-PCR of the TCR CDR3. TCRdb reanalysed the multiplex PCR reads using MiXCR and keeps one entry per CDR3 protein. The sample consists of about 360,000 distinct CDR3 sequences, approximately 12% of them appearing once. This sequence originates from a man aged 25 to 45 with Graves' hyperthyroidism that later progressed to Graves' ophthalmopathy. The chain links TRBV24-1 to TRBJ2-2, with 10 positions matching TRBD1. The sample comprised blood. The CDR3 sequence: CATSDPGQGLTGELFF. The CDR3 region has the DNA TGTGCCACCAGTGACCCGGGACAGGGGCTCACCGGGGAGCTGTTTTTT.